This record looks at one TCR beta chain sequence and its context. Its antigen is undetermined. This sample was taken from a study of PD-1 blockade in mismatch repair-deficient tumors. Measured with immunoSEQ multiplex PCR; TCRdb has only the in-frame clones, and not every one. The sample has tens of thousands of clones; around 75% are singletons. The germline V and J ends were trimmed by 4 bases and 4 bases, with 15 bases remaining between them. Germline assignment: CDR1 MNHNS and CDR2 SASEGT. This CDR3 is built from 15 residues. Findings and limits, study-wide: After pembrolizumab, tumor-resident clones rose rapidly, then generally contracted before radiologic responses.

The source material was peripheral blood, sampled 4 weeks after starting pembrolizumab. V usage is TRBV6-1 and J usage is TRBJ2-3, with a weak D call TRBD2 (6 bases). The source is an adult with mismatch repair-deficient cancer. For the CDR3, the DNA is TGTGCCAGCAGTGCCCGTCCAACGGGGGCAGATACGCAGTATTTT. Translating it yields CASSARPTGADTQYF.